These 10 T cell receptor beta chains were all obtained from the same sample, sequenced in a study of CD8+CD57+ T cells in acquired aplastic anemia. CDR3 and TCR beta VDJ profiling relied on genomic DNA as the template. TCRdb called the reads again in MiXCR, with one record for every CDR3 protein. The sample shows around 400,000 distinct CDR3 sequences, 65% to 80% of them seen only once. Sequencing was performed on sorted CD4+, CD8+, or CD8+CD57+ T cells (not recorded which) from PBMCs. The origin of the receptors is a human donor in good health, serving as a control.

This sequence joins TRBV6-5 and TRBJ1-1; 7 bases map to TRBD1. The V segment lost 7 bases and the J segment 11 bases; nucleotides outside the gene matches: 16. Germline V gene lookup returns CDR1 MNHEY and CDR2 SVGAGI. The CDR3 sequence is 14 residues long. The CDR3 is CASTFPATGNSAFF. In DNA form, the CDR3 reads TGTGCCAGCACGTTTCCGGCGACAGGGAACTCGGCTTTCTTT.

The rearrangement joins TRBV7-2 to TRBJ2-5, with D perhaps TRBD2 (6 bases). Trimming removed 6 bases at V and 4 bases at J, with 15 bases between. CDR3 length: 14 residues. Germline CDR1 SGHTA, CDR2 FQGNSA. CDR3 loop: CASSRDGGGETQYF. The CDR3 nucleotides are TGTGCCAGCAGTCGAGACGGGGGAGGAGAGACCCAGTACTTC.

This clonotype has a single count. The V call is TRBV7-3, the J call TRBJ1-5; D call uncertain. Germline loops: CDR1 SGHTA, CDR2 FQGTGA. V was clipped by 3 bases and J by 12 bases, with 18 bases between them. This CDR3 spans 14 amino acids. CDR3 nucleotide sequence: TGTGCCAGCAGCTTTGAGAGGAATTCTCCCCTCCAGCATTTT. As protein: CASSFERNSPLQHF.

A single count supports this clonotype. The V gene is TRBV5-1, the J gene TRBJ2-7; 8 nucleotides align to TRBD2. V lost 2 bases and J lost 5; bases outside the gene matches: 6. Germline V gives CDR1 SGHRS, CDR2 YFSETQ. This CDR3 spans 14 amino acids. The DNA for the CDR3 is TGCGCCAGCAGCTTCGTAGCGGGGCGTAACGAGCAGTACTTC. As protein: CASSFVAGRNEQYF.

Worth noting for this clonotype: No DNA is shown, since the ends of the CDR3 on it are uncertain; the CDR3 is the one TCRdb lists. The J gene is TRBJ1-2, the V gene TRBV10-2; no DNA check was done on the table's D call, TRBD1. Including both end residues, the CDR3 is 14 amino acids long. Germline CDR1 is WSHSY and CDR2 is SAAADI. The CDR3 region is CCTSRTGQGRGYTF.

In this sample, this clonotype turned up many times. The gene calls are TRBV5-1 and TRBJ2-1; 11 nucleotides match TRBD1. CDR1 and CDR2 from the germline V gene are SGHRS and YFSETQ. The CDR3 has 20 residues. V lost 4 bases and J lost 1; bases outside the gene matches: 16. The CDR3 DNA follows: TGCGCCAGCAGCCCGGTCGCTGTGGGACAGGGGGGCCGATCCTACAATGAGCAGTTCTTC. It translates to CASSPVAVGQGGRSYNEQFF.

On this clonotype: At one boundary the junction diverges from the germline segment, which might be a read error. CDR3 sequence (DNA): TGTGCCAGCAGCGAGTCGCGAGGGGGGACCCATGAATTC. It specifies CASSESRGGTHEF. V usage is TRBV7-9 and J usage is TRBJ2-5; D is tentatively TRBD1 or TRBD2 (6 bases each). The germline gives CDR1 SEHNR, CDR2 FQNEAQ (reference sequence). This CDR3 has 13 amino acids.

In regard to this clonotype: Compared with germline, one end of the junction differs, possibly owing to a read error. This chain links TRBV4-1 with TRBJ1-3; no clear D. Germline CDR1 MGHRA, CDR2 YSYEKL. The CDR3 contains 13 residues. The CDR3 region is CVSSILGKNTIYF. The CDR3 bases are TGCGTCAGCAGCATATTAGGGAAGAACACCATATATTTT.

The chain couples TRBV20-1 to TRBJ1-5, with unresolved D. The germline gives CDR1 DFQATT, CDR2 SNEGSKA (reference sequence). The CDR3 is 16 residues long. DNA of the CDR3: TGCAGCGTCACGGCCCCCGGGCTCAGCCTCAATCAGCCCCAGCATTTT. Amino acid sequence: CSVTAPGLSLNQPQHF.

This rearrangement joins TRBV9 to TRBJ2-1, with D possibly TRBD2 on 7 matching bases. The CDR3 is made up of 14 amino acids. CDR1 is SGDLS, CDR2 YYNGEE, per germline. V lost 4 bases to trimming and J lost 6 bases, with 14 bases between them. The chain's CDR3 is CASSLGGTTNEQFF. CDR3 nucleotides: TGTGCCAGCAGCTTAGGGGGGACTACCAATGAGCAGTTCTTC.